A selection of T cell receptor beta chains follows, all from one sample in a study of STAT5B mutations in CD4+ large granular lymphocyte leukemia. Repertoires were generated with immunoSEQ multiplex PCR, while TCRdb's copy carries only in-frame clones and drops some. The sample carries tens of thousands of clones, around 82% recorded once. What was sequenced was CD4+ T cells from blood buffy coats. These receptors were taken from a human donor in good health. CDR3s include the opening cysteine and the closing phenylalanine or tryptophan. D genes are given only for firm matches. Expanded clones are given a class, and other clones once, few, many or no size at all.

V gene	clone size	J gene	D gene	CDR3 protein	CDR3 DNA
TRBV11-3	-	TRBJ2-6	-	CASSPRGGANVLTF	TGTGCCAGCAGCCCACGAGGTGGGGCCAACGTCCTGACTTTC
TRBV5-1	-	TRBJ2-1	-	CASSPFVNPNNEQFF	TGCGCCAGCAGCCCGTTTGTAAATCCTAACAATGAGCAGTTCTTC
TRBV27	-	TRBJ1-2	TRBD1	CASSLGTGQAGYTF	TGTGCCAGCAGTTTAGGGACAGGACAGGCTGGCTACACCTTC
TRBV6-5	-	TRBJ1-3	-	CASISGSRGTIYF	TGTGCCAGCATAAGCGGGAGCCGCGGCACCATATATTTT
TRBV5-4	-	TRBJ2-7	TRBD2	CASSTSGSSYEQYF	TGTGCCAGCAGCACTAGCGGGAGCTCCTACGAGCAGTACTTC
TRBV30	-	TRBJ1-6	TRBD1	CASNRGRNSPLHF	TGTGCCTCTAACAGGGGGCGGAATTCACCCCTCCACTTT
TRBV7-3	-	TRBJ2-1	-	CASSLTPHSSYNEQFF	TGTGCCAGCAGCTTAACGCCTCACAGCTCCTACAATGAGCAGTTCTTC
TRBV6-1	-	TRBJ1-2	-	CASSQDSYGYTF	TGTGCCAGCAGTCAAGACAGCTATGGCTACACCTTC
TRBV7-5	-	TRBJ2-5	-	CVRSLGASGTRSYPRRETQYF	TGTGTCAGAAGCTTAGGCGCTTCGGGGACTAGGTCCTATCCCCGCCGAGAGACCCAGTACTTC
TRBV11-2	-	TRBJ1-4	TRBD1	CASSHRQGATNEKLFF	TGTGCCAGCAGTCACCGACAGGGGGCAACTAATGAAAAACTGTTTTTT
TRBV20-1	-	TRBJ1-4	-	CSATDNEKLFF	TGCAGTGCAACAGATAATGAAAAACTGTTTTTT
TRBV5-1	once	TRBJ2-4	-	CASSLAGAANIQYF	TGCGCCAGCAGCTTGGCGGGGGCAGCCAACATTCAGTACTTC
TRBV5-5	few	TRBJ2-7	TRBD1	CASSFRTGDYEQYF	TGTGCCAGCAGCTTCAGGACAGGGGACTACGAGCAGTACTTC
TRBV11-3	-	TRBJ2-5	TRBD2	CASSLVGGSGRETQYF	TGTGCCAGCAGCTTAGTAGGGGGAAGCGGGAGAGAGACCCAGTACTTC
TRBV25-1	once	TRBJ1-4	-	CASSAPPVEKLFF	TGTGCCAGCAGTGCCCCTCCCGTAGAAAAACTGTTTTTT
TRBV7-7	-	TRBJ2-2	TRBD2	CASSPGTTTGELFF	TGTGCCAGCAGCCCCGGGACTACCACCGGGGAGCTGTTTTTT
TRBV5-4	-	TRBJ2-5	-	CASSLVGGGQETQYF	TGTGCCAGCAGCTTGGTTGGAGGGGGCCAAGAGACCCAGTACTTC
TRBV2	once	TRBJ2-1	-	CASSEGTGAYNEQFF	TGTGCCAGCAGTGAAGGGACTGGAGCCTACAATGAGCAGTTCTTC
TRBV30	-	TRBJ1-5	-	CASGGNQPQHF	TGTGCCTCAGGGGGCAATCAGCCCCAGCATTTT
TRBV29-1	-	TRBJ2-3	-	CSGDPSTDTQYF	TGCAGTGGGGATCCAAGCACAGATACGCAGTATTTT
TRBV27	-	TRBJ1-1	-	CASSLSKAESEAFF	TGTGCCAGCAGTTTATCGAAGGCAGAGTCTGAAGCTTTCTTT
TRBV2	-	TRBJ1-5	-	CASRSRDTRNQPQHF	TGTGCCAGCAGGTCAAGGGACACCCGTAATCAGCCCCAGCATTTT
TRBV28	-	TRBJ2-7	TRBD2	CASSLILAGLTYEQYF	TGTGCCAGCAGTTTAATTCTAGCGGGGCTTACCTACGAGCAGTACTTC
TRBV18	-	TRBJ1-2	TRBD1	CASSPDTGVNYGYTF	TGTGCCAGCTCACCCGACACAGGGGTAAACTATGGCTACACCTTC
TRBV6-1	-	TRBJ1-3	-	CASSQDGLAIYF	TGTGCCAGCAGCCAAGACGGACTGGCCATATATTTT
TRBV4-1	-	TRBJ1-1	-	CASSHDGTPDTEAFF	TGCGCCAGCAGCCACGACGGGACGCCGGACACTGAAGCTTTCTTT
TRBV5-5	-	TRBJ2-7	-	CASSLLSGPHYEQYF	TGTGCCAGCAGCTTACTTAGCGGCCCCCACTACGAGCAGTACTTC
TRBV5-1	-	TRBJ1-5	TRBD1	CASSLWDRGRQPQHF	TGCGCCAGCAGCTTGTGGGACAGGGGGCGGCAGCCCCAGCATTTT
TRBV5-6	-	TRBJ2-7	TRBD2	CASSRTLAGTILYEQYF	TGTGCCAGCAGCCGAACTCTAGCGGGGACGATTCTCTACGAGCAGTACTTC
TRBV19	-	TRBJ1-2	-	CASSPTGTRYGYTF	TGTGCCAGTAGTCCTACAGGGACACGCTATGGCTACACCTTC
TRBV27	-	TRBJ2-7	-	CASSHFRTDRYEQYF	TGTGCCAGCAGTCATTTTCGGACAGATCGCTACGAGCAGTACTTC
TRBV15	-	TRBJ2-1	TRBD1	CATSREPRGPNNEQFF	TGTGCCACCAGCAGAGAACCCAGGGGGCCAAACAATGAGCAGTTCTTC
TRBV4-2	once	TRBJ2-7	-	CASSQVGDTAYEQYF	TGTGCCAGCAGCCAAGTGGGCGATACAGCCTACGAGCAGTACTTC